The subject of this entry is one T cell receptor (beta chain). The sample comes from a study of blood T cell repertoires in COVID-19. J gave up 1 base and V 4 bases, and 4 bases lay outside the gene matches. The CDR3 runs to 17 residues. CDR1 is ENHRY and CDR2 is SYGVKD in the germline V gene. Data came from immunoSEQ multiplex PCR; TCRdb stores just in-frame clones and leaves some out. This sample has around 200,000 clones, with under 85% found just once. The chain links TRBV10-3 to TRBJ2-3; 14 bases line up with TRBD2. The origin of this receptor is a woman at least 80 years old with acute or convalescent COVID-19. The sequenced material came from peripheral blood. CDR3 sequence: CAISGQGLAGGTDTQYF. CDR3 in DNA: TGTGCCATCAGTGGACAGGGACTAGCGGGGGGCACAGATACGCAGTATTTT.